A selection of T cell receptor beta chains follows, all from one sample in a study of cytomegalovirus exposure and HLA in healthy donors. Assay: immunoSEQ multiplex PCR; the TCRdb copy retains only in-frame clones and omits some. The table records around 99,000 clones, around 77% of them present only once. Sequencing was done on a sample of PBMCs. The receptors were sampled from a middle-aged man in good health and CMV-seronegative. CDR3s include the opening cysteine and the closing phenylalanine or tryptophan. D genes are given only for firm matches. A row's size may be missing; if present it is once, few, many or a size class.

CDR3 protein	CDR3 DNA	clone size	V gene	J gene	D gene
CAISEPGVYQPQHF	TGTGCCATCAGTGAGCCGGGGGTGTATCAGCCCCAGCATTTT	NA	TRBV10-3	TRBJ1-5	NA
CASSKNSDNSPLHF	TGTGCCAGCAGTAAAAACTCGGATAATTCACCCCTCCACTTT	NA	TRBV6-5	TRBJ1-6	NA
CSGTGRAAGELFF	TGCAGCGGAACGGGCAGGGCAGCCGGGGAGCTGTTTTTT	NA	TRBV29-1	TRBJ2-2	NA
CASSLQGSRTEAFF	TGTGCCAGCAGCCTACAGGGATCGCGCACTGAAGCTTTCTTT	once	TRBV7-9	TRBJ1-1	NA
CASSPGTGDTGELFF	TGTGCCAGCTCACCAGGGACAGGGGACACCGGGGAGCTGTTTTTT	NA	TRBV18	TRBJ2-2	TRBD1
CASSGDRGFGYTF	TGTGCCAGCAGTGGAGACAGGGGCTTTGGCTACACCTTC	NA	TRBV28	TRBJ1-2	TRBD1
CASSRARSGNTDTQYF	TGTGCCAGCAGCCGCGCTCGGAGCGGAAACACAGATACGCAGTATTTT	NA	TRBV14	TRBJ2-3	NA
CAISDRDRGENQPQHF	TGTGCCATCAGTGATCGGGACAGAGGGGAAAATCAGCCCCAGCATTTT	NA	TRBV10-3	TRBJ1-5	TRBD1
CASSGVGDRGFSNTGELFF	TGTGCCAGCAGCGGCGTCGGGGACAGGGGGTTCTCGAACACCGGGGAGCTGTTTTTT	NA	TRBV7-9	TRBJ2-2	TRBD1
CASSPGQGGPLHF	TGTGCCAGCAGCCCCGGACAGGGTGGTCCCCTCCACTTT	few	TRBV7-6	TRBJ1-6	TRBD1
CAWSSGSRDEQFF	TGTGCCTGGAGTAGCGGGAGTCGCGATGAGCAGTTCTTC	NA	TRBV30	TRBJ2-1	TRBD2
CASSYSGGHTDTQYF	TGTGCCAGCAGTTATAGCGGGGGGCACACAGATACGCAGTATTTT	NA	TRBV6-5	TRBJ2-3	TRBD2
CASSEWPTGNTEAFF	TGTGCCAGCAGTGAATGGCCTACAGGGAACACTGAAGCTTTCTTT	NA	TRBV6-1	TRBJ1-1	NA
CASSLGRGRPYEQYF	TGTGCCAGCAGTTTAGGCAGGGGACGCCCCTACGAGCAGTACTTC	NA	TRBV28	TRBJ2-7	NA
CASSRSSNQPQHF	TGTGCCAGCAGTCGGTCCAGCAATCAGCCCCAGCATTTT	NA	TRBV6-1	TRBJ1-5	NA
CASSPPETATNEKLFF	TGTGCCAGCTCACCACCCGAGACTGCAACTAATGAAAAACTGTTTTTT	NA	TRBV18	TRBJ1-4	NA
CASSSTYSYEQYF	TGTGCCAGCAGTTCCACCTACTCCTACGAGCAGTACTTC	NA	TRBV27	TRBJ2-7	NA
CASSSNSGGSTDTQYF	TGCGCCAGCAGCAGCAATAGCGGGGGTAGCACAGATACGCAGTATTTT	once	TRBV5-1	TRBJ2-3	TRBD2
CASSSRAGQGAGEQFF	TGTGCCAGCAGCTCGCGGGCCGGACAGGGGGCCGGTGAGCAGTTCTTC	NA	TRBV11-3	TRBJ2-1	TRBD1
CASSVQGADNEQFF	TGTGCCAGCAGTGTCCAGGGGGCCGACAATGAGCAGTTCTTC	NA	TRBV2	TRBJ2-1	TRBD1
CASSLDIGRYEQYF	TGTGCCAGCAGCTTAGATATCGGGAGGTACGAGCAGTACTTC	NA	TRBV11-2	TRBJ2-7	TRBD2
CASSWAGTEAFF	TGTGCCAGCAGTTGGGCCGGCACTGAAGCTTTCTTT	once	TRBV28	TRBJ1-1	NA
CASSLGLASDTQYF	TGTGCCAGCAGTTTGGGACTAGCGTCAGATACGCAGTATTTT	NA	TRBV27	TRBJ2-3	TRBD2
CASSRGPANTGELFF	TGTGCCAGCAGCCGTGGGCCTGCGAACACCGGGGAGCTGTTTTTT	NA	TRBV7-9	TRBJ2-2	NA
CASRGTSGSYKGETQYF	TGCGCCAGCAGGGGGACTAGCGGGAGTTACAAGGGAGAGACCCAGTACTTC	NA	TRBV5-1	TRBJ2-5	TRBD2
CASSEEGGRNEQYF	TGTGCCAGCAGTGAAGAGGGCGGGAGAAACGAGCAGTACTTC	NA	TRBV2	TRBJ2-7	TRBD2
CASSIGGGPTDTQYF	TGTGCCAGTAGTATAGGTGGAGGACCCACAGATACGCAGTATTTT	NA	TRBV19	TRBJ2-3	NA
CASSIRDSSADPRGYGYTF	TGTGCCAGCAGCATCCGGGACAGTTCTGCGGATCCCAGGGGGTATGGCTACACCTTC	NA	TRBV21-1	TRBJ1-2	NA
CASRPSGSYEQYF	TGTGCCAGCAGACCTAGCGGGTCCTACGAGCAGTACTTC	NA	TRBV28	TRBJ2-7	TRBD2
CASSLTSNEQFF	TGTGCCAGCAGTTTGACTAGCAATGAGCAGTTCTTC	NA	TRBV28	TRBJ2-1	NA
CASRAGQGGTDTQYF	TGTGCCAGCAGGGCGGGACAGGGGGGCACAGATACGCAGTATTTT	NA	TRBV2	TRBJ2-3	TRBD1
CASSQIEGNQPQHF	TGTGCCAGCAGCCAAATAGAGGGCAATCAGCCCCAGCATTTT	NA	TRBV14	TRBJ1-5	NA
CASSTGPPSYEQYF	TGTGCCAGCAGTACAGGGCCCCCATCCTACGAGCAGTACTTC	few	TRBV2	TRBJ2-7	NA
CASSFSQGANEKLFF	TGTGCCAGCAGCTTTTCACAGGGGGCGAATGAAAAACTGTTTTTT	NA	TRBV7-6	TRBJ1-4	TRBD1
CASSSRTGTNYGYTF	TGTGCCAGCAGTTCGCGGACAGGGACCAACTATGGCTACACCTTC	NA	TRBV28	TRBJ1-2	TRBD1
CASSLLRDEQYF	TGTGCCAGCAGCTTACTGAGGGACGAGCAGTACTTC	few	TRBV7-9	TRBJ2-7	NA
CASSLRLAGLGSYNEQFF	TGTGCCAGCAGCTTGAGACTAGCGGGCCTTGGATCCTACAATGAGCAGTTCTTC	few	TRBV5-6	TRBJ2-1	TRBD2
CASSPVEQGAAEQYF	TGTGCCAGCTCACCAGTGGAACAGGGGGCAGCCGAGCAGTACTTC	NA	TRBV18	TRBJ2-7	TRBD1
CASRAGGIGNQPQHF	TGTGCCAGTAGAGCAGGGGGAATTGGCAATCAGCCCCAGCATTTT	NA	TRBV19	TRBJ1-5	TRBD1
CASSLSKTRYSSPLHF	TGTGCCAGCAGCCTATCCAAAACCAGGTATTCTTCACCCCTCCACTTT	NA	TRBV5-6	TRBJ1-6	NA
CASSPRGEQGEAFF	TGTGCCAGCTCACCACGGGGTGAACAGGGGGAAGCTTTCTTT	few	TRBV18	TRBJ1-1	TRBD1
CASSLQDSGNTIYF	TGTGCCAGCAGCTTACAGGATTCTGGAAACACCATATATTTT	few	TRBV11-2	TRBJ1-3	NA
CASSSRTGNTEAFF	TGTGCCAGCAGTTCCCGGACGGGAAACACTGAAGCTTTCTTT	NA	TRBV6-5	TRBJ1-1	NA
CASTPGLRTDTQYF	TGTGCCAGCACGCCGGGACTGCGCACAGATACGCAGTATTTT	NA	TRBV2	TRBJ2-3	NA
CASSLVGQGVGYTF	TGTGCCAGCAGCTTGGTCGGACAGGGCGTGGGCTACACCTTC	NA	TRBV5-6	TRBJ1-2	TRBD1
CASSFDRGYSPLHF	TGTGCCAGCAGCTTCGACAGGGGTTATTCACCCCTCCACTTT	NA	TRBV5-4	TRBJ1-6	TRBD1
CASSLPRGLLVNEQFF	TGTGCCAGCAGTTTACCCAGGGGGCTTTTGGTGAATGAGCAGTTCTTC	NA	TRBV28	TRBJ2-1	TRBD1
CASSLTLWGGEGTDTQYF	TGTGCCAGCAGCTTAACCCTTTGGGGGGGCGAAGGCACAGATACGCAGTATTTT	few	TRBV7-8	TRBJ2-3	NA
CASSPQEPGGRNSPLHF	TGTGCCAGCTCACCACAGGAACCAGGGGGTAGGAATTCACCCCTCCACTTT	NA	TRBV18	TRBJ1-6	TRBD1
CASSDRVYEQYF	TGTGCCAGCAGTGACAGGGTCTACGAGCAGTACTTC	few	TRBV25-1	TRBJ2-7	NA
CASSFRQGYTDTQYF	TGTGCCAGCAGTTTCCGGCAGGGGTACACAGATACGCAGTATTTT	NA	TRBV28	TRBJ2-3	NA
CASGAGTGTTYEQYF	TGTGCCAGCGGAGCCGGGACAGGGACCACCTACGAGCAGTACTTC	NA	TRBV6-1	TRBJ2-7	TRBD1
CASSSLLKAQETQYF	TGTGCCAGCAGTTCCCTTCTTAAAGCCCAAGAGACCCAGTACTTC	NA	TRBV28	TRBJ2-5	NA
CASRLAGGSNEQFF	TGCGCCAGCAGGCTAGCGGGGGGAAGCAATGAGCAGTTCTTC	NA	TRBV5-1	TRBJ2-1	TRBD2
CASSLVAGNYGYTF	TGTGCCAGCAGTTTAGTGGCAGGGAACTATGGCTACACCTTC	NA	TRBV28	TRBJ1-2	NA
CASSLGTNTEAFF	TGTGCCAGCAGCTTGGGCACGAACACTGAAGCTTTCTTT	NA	TRBV7-9	TRBJ1-1	NA
CASSGARGRGNYGYTF	TGTGCCAGCAGTGGGGCCAGGGGGAGAGGTAACTATGGCTACACCTTC	few	TRBV6-1	TRBJ1-2	TRBD1
CASSIRQGRRPEQYF	TGTGCCAGCAGCATCCGACAGGGGAGGAGACCCGAGCAGTACTTC	NA	TRBV11-2	TRBJ2-7	TRBD1